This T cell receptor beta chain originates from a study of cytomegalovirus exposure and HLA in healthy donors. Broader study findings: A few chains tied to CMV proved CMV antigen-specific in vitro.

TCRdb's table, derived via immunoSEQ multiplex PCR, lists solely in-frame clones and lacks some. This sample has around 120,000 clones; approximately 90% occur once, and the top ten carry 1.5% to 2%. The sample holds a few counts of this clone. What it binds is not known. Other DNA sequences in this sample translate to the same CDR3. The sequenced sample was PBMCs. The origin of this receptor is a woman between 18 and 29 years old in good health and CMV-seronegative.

Here the CDR3 reads CASSLATSGRTDTQYF. CDR3 bases: TGCGCCAGCAGCTTGGCGACTAGCGGACGCACAGATACGCAGTATTTT. The chain combines TRBV5-1 with TRBJ2-3; TRBD2 aligns across 9 bases. V trimming: 0 bases; J trimming: 1 base; junction bases outside the gene matches: 3. Per germline, CDR1 SGHRS and CDR2 YFSETQ. This CDR3 is built from 16 residues.